The 18 T cell receptor beta chains presented below share a single source sample, sequenced in a study of blood T cell repertoires in COVID-19. Generated by immunoSEQ multiplex PCR, the TCRdb table keeps only in-frame clones and is missing some. Among approximately 150,000 clones listed, 81% were seen once. The specimen sequenced was PBMCs or T cells enriched from blood (not recorded which). The receptors were sampled from a middle-aged woman with acute COVID-19.

This rearrangement joins TRBV5-1 to TRBJ2-2, with D maybe TRBD2 (6 bases). V was clipped by 6 bases and J by 6 bases, with 18 bases between them. The CDR3 has 15 amino acids. Germline V gene lookup returns CDR1 SGHRS and CDR2 YFSETQ. The CDR3 here is CASTLAGGRAGELFF. Here the CDR3 DNA reads TGCGCCAGCACCCTAGCCGGGGGTAGGGCCGGGGAGCTGTTTTTT.

J is TRBJ1-3 and V is TRBV19; a possible D gene is TRBD1 (6 bases). CDR1 and CDR2 from the germline V gene are LNHDA and SQIVND (reference sequence). The CDR3 sequence is 15 residues long. The V end was cut by 7 bases, the J end by 1 base, with 14 bases between. Written as DNA, the CDR3 is TGTGCCAGTACCCTGGGGCAGGGGTCTGGAAACACCATATATTTT. Translation gives CASTLGQGSGNTIYF.

The J gene is TRBJ2-3, the V gene TRBV9, with D maybe TRBD1 (6 bases). The V end was cut by 5 bases, the J end by 0 bases, with 10 bases between. Per germline, CDR1 SGDLS and CDR2 YYNGEE. This CDR3 has 14 amino acids. CDR3 sequence (DNA): TGTGCCAGCAGTGACAGGTCAAGCACAGATACGCAGTATTTT. It yields the protein CASSDRSSTDTQYF.

V is TRBV19 and J is TRBJ1-6; D is ambiguous. Germline CDR1 and CDR2: LNHDA and SQIVND (reference sequence). This CDR3 has 12 amino acids. V was pared by 7 bases and J by 8 bases, with 9 bases between. CDR3 nucleotide sequence: TGTGCCAGTAACGAACTGTATTCACCCCTCCACTTT. Amino acid sequence: CASNELYSPLHF.

The rearrangement joins TRBV9 to TRBJ1-2, with 8 bases that match TRBD1. Losses at the gene ends were 4 bases for V and 7 bases for J; bases not matched to a gene: 9. The length of the CDR3 is 14 residues. From germline, CDR1 is SGDLS and CDR2 YYNGEE. CDR3 sequence (DNA): TGTGCCAGCAGCCTCCAGACAGGGGAGGGTGGCTACACCTTC. Amino acids: CASSLQTGEGGYTF. Together with reference TRBV9 and TRBJ1-2, the CDR3 gives the full variable domain: DSGVTQTPKHLITATGQRVTLRCSPRSGDLSVYWYQQSLDQGLQFLIQYYNGEERAKGNILERFSAQQFPDLHSELNLSSLELGDSALYFCASSLQTGEGGYTFGSGTRLTVV.

The rearrangement joins TRBV18 to TRBJ2-1, with 12 bases fitting TRBD2. The V segment lost 3 bases and the J segment 2 bases; nucleotides outside the gene matches: 2. The CDR3 runs to 16 residues. The germline V gene has CDR1 KGHSH and CDR2 LQKENI. The CDR3 reads CASSPRLAGAYNEQFF. CDR3 sequence (DNA): TGTGCCAGCTCACCCCGACTAGCGGGAGCCTACAATGAGCAGTTCTTC.

This chain joins TRBV30 and TRBJ2-3; 7 bases map to TRBD2. The CDR3 extends over 14 amino acids. Germline values: CDR1 GTSNPN, CDR2 SVGIG (reference sequence). V lost 3 bases to trimming and J lost 0 bases; unmatched junction nucleotides: 3. CDR3 protein: CAWRPSGSTDTQYF. The CDR3 coding sequence is TGTGCCTGGAGGCCTAGCGGTAGCACAGATACGCAGTATTTT.

The V call is TRBV6-2 or TRBV6-3, the J call TRBJ2-7; 7 bases line up with TRBD2. The V segment lost 2 bases and the J segment 3 bases; nucleotides outside the gene matches: 4. From germline, CDR1 is MNHEY and CDR2 SVGEGT. This CDR3 contains 14 residues. CDR3 region: CASSYGRVGYEQYF. The CDR3 DNA reads TGTGCCAGCAGTTACGGGAGGGTGGGCTACGAGCAGTACTTC.

The J gene is TRBJ1-1, the V gene TRBV9; 9 bases agree with TRBD1. The V gene's germline CDR1 is SGDLS and CDR2 YYNGEE. Trimming took 4 bases from V and 7 from J; bases not matched to a gene: 8. The CDR3 contains 14 residues. The DNA for the CDR3 is TGTGCCAGCAGCCCGGGACAGGGAAGGGTTGAAGCTTTCTTT. Protein sequence: CASSPGQGRVEAFF.

J is TRBJ2-3 and V is TRBV27, with 7 positions matching TRBD1. V shed 6 bases, J shed 0 bases, and the junction held 9 bases outside the gene matches. The CDR3 has 16 residues. The germline CDR1 and CDR2 sequences are MNHEY and SMNVEV (reference sequence). The CDR3 reads CASRRQGRRSTDTQYF. In nucleotides, the CDR3 is TGTGCCAGCAGGCGACAGGGCCGCCGTAGCACAGATACGCAGTATTTT.

A single count supports this clone. This sequence joins TRBV5-8 and TRBJ2-2; 7 positions agree with TRBD2. CDR1 SGHTS and CDR2 YDEGEE come from the germline V gene. V lost 5 bases, J lost 0 bases, and 7 bases stayed unmatched. The CDR3 totals 16 residues. The CDR3 sequence: CASRPREKANTGELFF. The CDR3 region has the DNA TGTGCCAGCAGGCCGCGGGAGAAAGCGAACACCGGGGAGCTGTTTTTT.

This clone was counted between two and nine times. The CDR3: CATTGVRNEQYF. The CDR3 DNA follows: TGTGCCACCACAGGGGTAAGGAACGAGCAGTACTTC. The chain combines TRBV25-1 with TRBJ2-7; 7 bases align to TRBD1. The CDR3 sequence is 12 residues long. The trim removed 10 bases at V and 5 bases at J, leaving 8 bases unmatched. CDR1 is MGHDK, CDR2 SYGVNS, per germline.

V and J are TRBV6-5 and TRBJ2-3; 7 bases are a match to TRBD2. The CDR3 sequence is 14 residues long. The germline CDR1 and CDR2 sequences are MNHEY and SVGAGI. Unmatched junction bases numbered 0, after V lost 2 bases and J lost 1 base. CDR3 sequence: CASSYTSGTDTQYF. CDR3 coding DNA: TGTGCCAGCAGTTACACTAGCGGCACAGATACGCAGTATTTT.

J is TRBJ2-7 and V is TRBV7-2; TRBD2 matches 8 bases. With V trimmed by 4 bases and J by 2 bases, 13 bases remained unmatched. Germline loops: CDR1 SGHTA, CDR2 FQGNSA. The length of the CDR3 is 17 residues. The chain's CDR3 is CASSSGGPAGDPYEQYF. CDR3 in DNA: TGTGCCAGCAGCTCCGGGGGCCCAGCGGGGGATCCCTACGAGCAGTACTTC.

The chain recombines TRBV28 with TRBJ1-2; TRBD1 might be the D (5 bases). CDR3 length equals 15 residues. CDR1 is MDHEN, CDR2 SYDVKM, per germline. Between the trimmed V and J ends, which lost 2 bases and 5 bases, there was a span of 15 bases. The CDR3 loop reads CASSLGQGRVYGYTF. For the CDR3, the DNA is TGTGCCAGCAGTTTAGGGCAGGGCAGAGTATATGGCTACACCTTC.

The chain uses TRBV5-1 and TRBJ2-7; 8 nucleotides match TRBD1. V lost 1 base and J lost 2; bases outside the gene matches: 5. Germline CDR1 and CDR2: SGHRS and YFSETQ. The CDR3 runs to 15 residues. The CDR3 DNA reads as TGCGCCAGCAGCTTGTCCGGACAGGGACCCTACGAGCAGTACTTC. It translates to CASSLSGQGPYEQYF.

The chain joins TRBV13 to TRBJ1-2; a possible D gene is TRBD1 (5 bases). This CDR3 region has 15 residues. V was cut by 3 bases and J by 5 bases, with 16 bases left in between. Germline V gene sequence: CDR1 PRHDT, CDR2 FYEKMQ (reference sequence). DNA for the CDR3: TGTGCCAGCAGCTTCCTCAGGGCGTCTACTTATGGCTACACCTTC. It codes for CASSFLRASTYGYTF.

The chain links TRBV19 to TRBJ1-2; no clear D. The CDR3 is made up of 13 amino acids. Germline V gives CDR1 LNHDA, CDR2 SQIVND (reference sequence). Trimming removed 6 bases from V and 8 bases from J, with 16 bases in between. The CDR3 coding sequence is TGTGCCAGTAGCCGCGGCCTTGAATGGGGCTACACCTTC. Amino acid sequence: CASSRGLEWGYTF.